A single sample is the source of the 7 T cell receptor beta chains below, sequenced in a study of beta chain features in type 1 diabetes. Study conclusions and caveats: People with Type 1 diabetes carried modestly yet significantly shorter TCRB CDR3s in all four CD4+ subsets.

These receptors are not linked to any known antigen. TCRB transcripts that were expressed got sequenced, as all of the isolated RNA had been reverse transcribed. Data came from immunoSEQ multiplex PCR; TCRdb stores just in-frame clones and leaves some out. The table includes hundreds of thousands of clones, 13% detected once. Material for sequencing was naive CD4+ T cells from blood. All receptors come from a man between 18 and 35 years old with type 1 diabetes.

V gene TRBV5-4 combines with J gene TRBJ1-1, with TRBD1 matching 7 bases. With V trimmed by 3 bases and J by 3 bases, 5 bases remained unmatched. Germline CDR1 is SGHNT and CDR2 is YYREEE (reference sequence). The CDR3 loop spans 14 amino acids. The CDR3 DNA follows: TGTGCCAGCAGCTCGAGGGGGCCGGACACTGAAGCTTTCTTT. Protein: CASSSRGPDTEAFF.

The gene calls are TRBV15 and TRBJ2-1; 10 positions agree with TRBD2. The CDR3 has 17 amino acids. The ends lost 0 bases at V and 6 bases at J; junction bases unmatched: 8. The germline V gene has CDR1 LNHNV and CDR2 YYDKDF (reference sequence). CDR3 bases: TGTGCCACCAGCAGAGAACCCCTAGCGGGGGTCCTCAATGAGCAGTTCTTC. This sequence encodes CATSREPLAGVLNEQFF.

J is TRBJ2-7 and V is TRBV10-2; the D gene could be TRBD1 or TRBD2 (5 bases each). Trimming removed 4 bases from V and 2 bases from J, with 12 bases in between. The germline CDR1 and CDR2 sequences are WSHSY and SAAADI. This CDR3 spans 14 amino acids. The CDR3 reads CASSGRDGTYEQYF. In nucleotides, the CDR3 is TGCGCCAGCAGTGGCAGGGACGGAACCTACGAGCAGTACTTC.

The chain recombines TRBV4-1 with TRBJ2-7; D remains unclear. Germline V CDR1 and CDR2: MGHRA, YSYEKL. Trimming removed 1 base from V and 6 bases from J, with 19 bases in between. The length of the CDR3 is 16 residues. As DNA, the CDR3 is TGCGCCAGCAGCCAAGTAAGCGCAGGTTTGACCCTCGAGCAGTACTTC. This codes for CASSQVSAGLTLEQYF.

The chain employs TRBV13 and TRBJ1-2, with 10 positions matching TRBD1. V lost 5 bases to trimming and J lost 4 bases; unmatched junction nucleotides: 7. This CDR3 spans 15 amino acids. Germline CDR1 and CDR2: PRHDT and FYEKMQ (reference sequence). The CDR3 spells CASSTRRTGGYGYTF. The CDR3 DNA is TGTGCCAGCAGCACCCGCCGGACAGGGGGCTATGGCTACACCTTC.

The sample holds a few counts of this clone. In DNA, the CDR3 is TGTGCCAGCAGGGACATAACCTACGAGCAGTACTTC. Translating it yields CASRDITYEQYF. This chain uses TRBV6-6 with TRBJ2-7; tentative D call: TRBD1 (5 bases). V lost 6 bases to trimming and J lost 2 bases, with 8 bases between them. Germline-derived CDR1 and CDR2 are MNHNY and SVGAGI (reference sequence). The CDR3 is 12 residues long.

This chain links TRBV30 with TRBJ1-4; D uncertain. The germline V and J ends were trimmed by 4 bases and 1 base, with 13 bases remaining between them. Germline CDR1 is GTSNPN and CDR2 is SVGIG (reference sequence). The CDR3 loop spans 15 amino acids. CDR3 loop: CAWTSSTGTNEKLFF. CDR3 in DNA: TGTGCCTGGACCTCCTCGACGGGAACTAATGAAAAACTGTTTTTT.